This T cell receptor (beta chain) was retrieved from a study of spatial heterogeneity in lung cancer (dated by TCRdb to about 2019). With respect to the entire study: Beta-chain transcripts were consistently detected in greater numbers than alpha-chain transcripts, which likely reflected higher beta-chain transcript abundance. In the raw uncorrected reads, each unique combination of TCR and UMI appeared more than ten times on average. In non-small cell lung cancer, the study quantitatively compared TCR alpha and beta repertoires across several tumor regions, matched nontumor lung, and blood. Nonsynonymous mutation counts, determined by whole-exome sequencing of tumor tissue, were related to TCR repertoire features. At surgery, both alpha and beta chains were TCR-sequenced in more than 200 tumor regions, approximately 64 matched nontumor lung samples and around 50 PBMC samples.

What the research found in general, with its limitations: Additional single-cell paired TCR alpha and beta sequencing was considered necessary to confirm, at a functional level, the hypothesis that regional TCRs recognize regional mutations. Ubiquitous expanded tumor TCRs showed up in blood more often at tumor resection than at routine follow-up.

Library method: 5' RACE. Data came from a NextSeq 500. To allow correction of PCR and sequencing errors, the TCR library protocol tagged every TCR cDNA molecule with a unique molecular identifier. The authors' analysis ran thus. TCR identification, UMI-based error correction and CDR3 extraction were all carried out with Decombinator tools. TCRs above a frequency of 2 per 1,000, corresponding to the top 1% of the tumor frequency distribution, were defined as expanded. Rényi diversity was computed with the R vegan package after subsampling each repertoire 100 times to 5,000 TCRs. To build CDR3 similarity networks, amino acid triplet string-kernel similarity was used, and CDR3s were connected when their pairwise similarity was above 0.82. Using fastp trimming at Q25 and MiXCR clonotype assembly, TCRdb reanalyzed the public sequencing data and kept in-frame beta chains. Merged by CDR3 protein, the rows form single entries marked with the most common genes and DNA. V and J calls and clone size were set by TCRdb, not the authors. Counted in this sample were more than 80,000 distinct CDR3 sequences; about 12% of them appeared once. Roughly 39% of the sample rests with the top ten.

From a lookup of the germline V gene, CDR1 and CDR2 are SGHAT and FQNNGV. The CDR3 covers 15 residues, taking in both the cysteine and the phenylalanine. CDR3 DNA is the only sequence kept; it has 45 bases, read in frame from the first base. V is clipped by 3 bases and J by 3 bases, and the sequence between their germline boundaries is 12 bases long. This clonotype was seen repeatedly, ten times or more. Its antigen is currently not known. The input lacks base qualities; no much larger clone sits a single base away. The meaning of the sample's time point label: sample taken at primary tumor resection. Without any cell sorting, TCR sequencing was performed on whole RNA extracted either from tumor and nontumor lung tissue or from cryopreserved PBMC samples. The donors were some 70 patients from the lung TRACERx cohort who had early-stage, untreated non-small cell lung cancer. A patient was chosen for TCR sequencing only when enough RNA was available from at least two tumor regions.

Rearrangement joined TRBV11-2 to TRBJ1-5; a confident D gene designation cannot be given. The source material was PBMCs, sampled at surgery. This clonotype was sampled from a male donor with early-stage non-small cell lung cancer. Here is the DNA: TGTGCCAGCAGCTTGGAGGGAGGATACAATCAGCCCCAGCATTTT. This sequence encodes CASSLEGGYNQPQHF.